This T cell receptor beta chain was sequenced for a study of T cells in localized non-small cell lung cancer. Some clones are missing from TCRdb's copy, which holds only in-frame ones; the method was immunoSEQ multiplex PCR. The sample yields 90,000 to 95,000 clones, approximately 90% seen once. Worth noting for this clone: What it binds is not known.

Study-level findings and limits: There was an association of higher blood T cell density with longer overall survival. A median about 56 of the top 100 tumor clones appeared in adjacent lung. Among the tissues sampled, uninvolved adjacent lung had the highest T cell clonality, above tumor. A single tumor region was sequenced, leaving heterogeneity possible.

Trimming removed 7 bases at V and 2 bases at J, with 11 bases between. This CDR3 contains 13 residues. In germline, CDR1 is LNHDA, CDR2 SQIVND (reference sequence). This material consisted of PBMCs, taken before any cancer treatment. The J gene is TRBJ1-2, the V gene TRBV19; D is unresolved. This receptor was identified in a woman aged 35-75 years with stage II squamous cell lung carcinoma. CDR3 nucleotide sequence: TGTGCCAGTAAGTCGGCCAGGAACTATGGCTACACCTTC. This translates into CASKSARNYGYTF. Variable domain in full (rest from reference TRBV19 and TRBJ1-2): DGGITQSPKYLFRKEGQNVTLSCEQNLNHDAMYWYRQDPGQGLRLIYYSQIVNDFQKGDIAEGYSVSREKKESFPLTVTSAQKNPTAFYLCASKSARNYGYTFGSGTRLTVV.